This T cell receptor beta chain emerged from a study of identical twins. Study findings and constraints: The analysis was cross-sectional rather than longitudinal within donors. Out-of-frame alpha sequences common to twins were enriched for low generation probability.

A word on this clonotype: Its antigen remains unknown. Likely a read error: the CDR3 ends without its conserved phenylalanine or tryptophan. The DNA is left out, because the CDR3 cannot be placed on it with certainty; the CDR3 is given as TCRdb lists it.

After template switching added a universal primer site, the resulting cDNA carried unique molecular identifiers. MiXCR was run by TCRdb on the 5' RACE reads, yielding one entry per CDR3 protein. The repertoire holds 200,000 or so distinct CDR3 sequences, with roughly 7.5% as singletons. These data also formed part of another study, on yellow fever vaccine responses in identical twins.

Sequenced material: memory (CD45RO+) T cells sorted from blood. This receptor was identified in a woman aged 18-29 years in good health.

This CDR3 is CASSLGLGDTDTQYS. This chain uses TRBV7-3 with TRBJ2-3; the D call of TRBD1 is as the table states it, not checked on the DNA. 15 amino acids form the CDR3, both terminal residues included. The germline V gene encodes CDR1 SGHTA and CDR2 FQGTGA.